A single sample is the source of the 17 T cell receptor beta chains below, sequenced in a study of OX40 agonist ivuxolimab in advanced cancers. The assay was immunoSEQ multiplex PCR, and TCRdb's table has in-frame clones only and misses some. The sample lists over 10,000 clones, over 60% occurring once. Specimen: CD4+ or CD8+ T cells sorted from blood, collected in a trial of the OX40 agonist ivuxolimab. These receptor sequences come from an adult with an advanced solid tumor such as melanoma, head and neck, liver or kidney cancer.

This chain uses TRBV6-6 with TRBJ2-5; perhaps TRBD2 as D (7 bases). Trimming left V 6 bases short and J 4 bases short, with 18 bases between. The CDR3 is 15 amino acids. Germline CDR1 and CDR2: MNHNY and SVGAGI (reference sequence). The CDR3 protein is CASRPPRGAGETQYF. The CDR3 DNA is TGTGCCAGCAGGCCCCCCCGGGGGGCTGGAGAGACCCAGTACTTC.

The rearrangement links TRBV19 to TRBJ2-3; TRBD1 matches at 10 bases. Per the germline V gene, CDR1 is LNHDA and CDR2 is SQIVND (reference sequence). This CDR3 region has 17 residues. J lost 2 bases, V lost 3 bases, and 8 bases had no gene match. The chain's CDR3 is CASSMGLGQGITDTQYF. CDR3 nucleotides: TGTGCCAGTAGTATGGGGCTGGGACAGGGGATCACAGATACGCAGTATTTT.

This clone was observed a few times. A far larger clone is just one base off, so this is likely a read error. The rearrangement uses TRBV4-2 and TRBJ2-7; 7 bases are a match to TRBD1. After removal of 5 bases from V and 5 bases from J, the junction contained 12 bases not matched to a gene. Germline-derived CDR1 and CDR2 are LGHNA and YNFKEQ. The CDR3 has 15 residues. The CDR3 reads CASSGGQGGRDEQYF. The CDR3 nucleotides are TGTGCCAGCAGCGGGGGTCAAGGGGGCAGGGACGAGCAGTACTTC.

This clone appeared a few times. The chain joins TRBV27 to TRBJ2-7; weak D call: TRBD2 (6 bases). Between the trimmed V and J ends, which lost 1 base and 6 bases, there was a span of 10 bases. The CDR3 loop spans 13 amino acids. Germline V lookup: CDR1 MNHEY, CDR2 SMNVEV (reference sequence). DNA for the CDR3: TGTGCCAGCAGTTTATGGCGGGGAGCCGAGCAGTACTTC. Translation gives CASSLWRGAEQYF.

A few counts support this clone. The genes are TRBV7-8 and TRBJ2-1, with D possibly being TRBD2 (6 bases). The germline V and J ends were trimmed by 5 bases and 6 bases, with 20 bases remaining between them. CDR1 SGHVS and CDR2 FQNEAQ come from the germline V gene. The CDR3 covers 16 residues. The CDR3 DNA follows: TGTGCCAGCAGCCCCCCGGGGGTGTTCGGGAGCAATGAGCAGTTCTTC. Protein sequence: CASSPPGVFGSNEQFF.

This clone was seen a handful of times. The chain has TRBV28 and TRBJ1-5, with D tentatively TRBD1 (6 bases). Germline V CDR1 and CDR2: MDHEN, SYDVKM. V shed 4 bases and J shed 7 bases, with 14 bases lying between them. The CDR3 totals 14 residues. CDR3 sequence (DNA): TGTGCCAGCAGTTCTACAGGGACGGGGCAGCCCCAGCATTTT. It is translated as CASSSTGTGQPQHF.

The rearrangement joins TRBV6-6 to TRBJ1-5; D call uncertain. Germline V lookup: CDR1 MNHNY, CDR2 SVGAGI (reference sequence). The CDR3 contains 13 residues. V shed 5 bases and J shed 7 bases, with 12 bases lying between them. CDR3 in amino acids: CASSRSEEQPQHF. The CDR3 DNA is TGTGCCAGCAGTCGTAGTGAGGAGCAGCCCCAGCATTTT.

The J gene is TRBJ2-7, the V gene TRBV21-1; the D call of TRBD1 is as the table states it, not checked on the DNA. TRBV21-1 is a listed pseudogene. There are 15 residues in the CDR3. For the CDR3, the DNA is TGTGCCAGCAGCACTCCGGACAGGGGGAACTACGAGCAGTACTTC. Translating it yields CASSTPDRGNYEQYF.

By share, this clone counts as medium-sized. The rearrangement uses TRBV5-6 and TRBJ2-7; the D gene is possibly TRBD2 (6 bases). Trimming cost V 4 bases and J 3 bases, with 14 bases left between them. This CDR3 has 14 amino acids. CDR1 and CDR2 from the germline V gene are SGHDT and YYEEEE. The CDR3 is CASSDPGTFYEQYF. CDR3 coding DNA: TGTGCCAGCAGCGACCCCGGGACTTTCTACGAGCAGTACTTC.

CDR3 DNA: TGTGCCAGCAGTGAATCCCCCACAAGCTATGGCTACACCTTC. It is translated as CASSESPTSYGYTF. This chain uses TRBV6-5 with TRBJ1-2; D not resolved. Looked up from germline, CDR1 is MNHEY and CDR2 is SVGAGI. This CDR3 contains 14 residues. Between the trimmed V and J ends, which lost 5 bases and 4 bases, there was a span of 14 bases.

The CDR3 DNA follows: TGTGCCAGCCGGGACGGTGACTCCTACGAGCAGTACTTC. It is translated as CASRDGDSYEQYF. The chain links TRBV27 to TRBJ2-7; the D gene could be TRBD1 or TRBD2 (5 bases each). Trimming stripped 8 bases from V and 0 bases from J, with 11 bases between. CDR1 and CDR2 (germline): MNHEY, SMNVEV (reference sequence). The CDR3 runs to 13 residues.

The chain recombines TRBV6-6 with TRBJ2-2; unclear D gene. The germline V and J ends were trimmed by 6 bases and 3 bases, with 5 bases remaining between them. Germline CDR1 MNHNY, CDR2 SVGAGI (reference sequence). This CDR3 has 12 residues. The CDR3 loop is CASRRYTGELFF. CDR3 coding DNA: TGTGCCAGCAGACGCTACACCGGGGAGCTGTTTTTT.

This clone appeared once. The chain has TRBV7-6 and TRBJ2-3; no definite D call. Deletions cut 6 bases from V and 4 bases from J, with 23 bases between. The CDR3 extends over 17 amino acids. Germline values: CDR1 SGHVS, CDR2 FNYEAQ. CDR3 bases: TGTGCCAGCAGACTTACTCCGTATCCTCCCGGCGCAGATACGCAGTATTTT. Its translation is CASRLTPYPPGADTQYF.

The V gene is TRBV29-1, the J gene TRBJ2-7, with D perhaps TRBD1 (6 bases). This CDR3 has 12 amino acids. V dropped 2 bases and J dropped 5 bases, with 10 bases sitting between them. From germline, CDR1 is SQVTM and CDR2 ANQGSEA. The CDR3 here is CSVESTGNEQYF. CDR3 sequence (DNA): TGCAGCGTTGAATCGACAGGCAACGAGCAGTACTTC.

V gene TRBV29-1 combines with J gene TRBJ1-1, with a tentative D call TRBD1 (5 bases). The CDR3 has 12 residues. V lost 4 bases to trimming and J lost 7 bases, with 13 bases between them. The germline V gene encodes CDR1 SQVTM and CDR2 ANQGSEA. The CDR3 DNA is TGCAGCGTTGTTATCCCAGGGATTGAAGCTTTCTTT. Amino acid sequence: CSVVIPGIEAFF.

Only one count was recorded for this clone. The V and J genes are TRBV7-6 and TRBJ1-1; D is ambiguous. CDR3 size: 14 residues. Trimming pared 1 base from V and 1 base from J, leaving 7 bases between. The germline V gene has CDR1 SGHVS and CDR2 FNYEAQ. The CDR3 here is CASSLEPGNTEAFF. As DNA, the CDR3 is TGTGCCAGCAGCTTAGAGCCGGGGAACACTGAAGCTTTCTTT.

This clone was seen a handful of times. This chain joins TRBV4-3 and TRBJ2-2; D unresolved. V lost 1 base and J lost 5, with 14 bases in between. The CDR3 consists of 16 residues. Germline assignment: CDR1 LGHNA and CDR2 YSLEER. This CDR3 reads CASSQAAEARTGELFF. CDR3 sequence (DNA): TGCGCCAGCAGCCAAGCTGCCGAGGCCCGTACCGGGGAGCTGTTTTTT.